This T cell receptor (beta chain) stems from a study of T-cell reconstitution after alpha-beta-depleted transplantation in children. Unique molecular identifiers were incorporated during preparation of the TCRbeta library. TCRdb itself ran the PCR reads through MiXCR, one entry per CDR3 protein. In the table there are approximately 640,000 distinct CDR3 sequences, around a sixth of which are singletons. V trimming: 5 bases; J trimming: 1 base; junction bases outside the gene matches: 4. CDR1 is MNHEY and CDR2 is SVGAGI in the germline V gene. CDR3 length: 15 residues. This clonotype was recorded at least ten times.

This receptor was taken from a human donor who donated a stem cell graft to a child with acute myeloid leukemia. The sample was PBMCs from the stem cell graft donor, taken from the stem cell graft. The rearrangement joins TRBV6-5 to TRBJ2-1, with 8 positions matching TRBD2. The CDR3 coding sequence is TGTGCCAGCAGTCCGGGACTAGGATCCTACAATGAGCAGTTCTTC. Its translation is CASSPGLGSYNEQFF.